The TCR beta chain under discussion was sequenced for a study of blood T cells in healthy people across ages. The extraction recovered at least 5.5 micrograms of total RNA per sample. CDR3 length: 16 amino acids. Losses at the gene ends were 5 bases for V and 7 bases for J; bases not matched to a gene: 13. CDR1 is LGHDT and CDR2 is YNNKEL in the germline V gene (reference sequence). This clonotype was found a few times. With a J-beta primer mix and a sample-barcoded 5' primer, a second PCR ran roughly 7 to 11 cycles. A single record per CDR3 protein comes from TCRdb applying MiXCR to the 5' RACE reads. The sample consists of about 1.5 million distinct CDR3 sequences, roughly 40% of them appearing once.

This TCR was sampled from a woman between 18 and 30 years old in good health. Sequences were obtained from blood. The chain is built from TRBV3-1 and TRBJ2-1; 8 nucleotides agree with TRBD2. CDR3 coding DNA: TGTGCCAGCAGCACCACGACCGGGGGGGCCTTGAATGAGCAGTTCTTC. As protein: CASSTTTGGALNEQFF.